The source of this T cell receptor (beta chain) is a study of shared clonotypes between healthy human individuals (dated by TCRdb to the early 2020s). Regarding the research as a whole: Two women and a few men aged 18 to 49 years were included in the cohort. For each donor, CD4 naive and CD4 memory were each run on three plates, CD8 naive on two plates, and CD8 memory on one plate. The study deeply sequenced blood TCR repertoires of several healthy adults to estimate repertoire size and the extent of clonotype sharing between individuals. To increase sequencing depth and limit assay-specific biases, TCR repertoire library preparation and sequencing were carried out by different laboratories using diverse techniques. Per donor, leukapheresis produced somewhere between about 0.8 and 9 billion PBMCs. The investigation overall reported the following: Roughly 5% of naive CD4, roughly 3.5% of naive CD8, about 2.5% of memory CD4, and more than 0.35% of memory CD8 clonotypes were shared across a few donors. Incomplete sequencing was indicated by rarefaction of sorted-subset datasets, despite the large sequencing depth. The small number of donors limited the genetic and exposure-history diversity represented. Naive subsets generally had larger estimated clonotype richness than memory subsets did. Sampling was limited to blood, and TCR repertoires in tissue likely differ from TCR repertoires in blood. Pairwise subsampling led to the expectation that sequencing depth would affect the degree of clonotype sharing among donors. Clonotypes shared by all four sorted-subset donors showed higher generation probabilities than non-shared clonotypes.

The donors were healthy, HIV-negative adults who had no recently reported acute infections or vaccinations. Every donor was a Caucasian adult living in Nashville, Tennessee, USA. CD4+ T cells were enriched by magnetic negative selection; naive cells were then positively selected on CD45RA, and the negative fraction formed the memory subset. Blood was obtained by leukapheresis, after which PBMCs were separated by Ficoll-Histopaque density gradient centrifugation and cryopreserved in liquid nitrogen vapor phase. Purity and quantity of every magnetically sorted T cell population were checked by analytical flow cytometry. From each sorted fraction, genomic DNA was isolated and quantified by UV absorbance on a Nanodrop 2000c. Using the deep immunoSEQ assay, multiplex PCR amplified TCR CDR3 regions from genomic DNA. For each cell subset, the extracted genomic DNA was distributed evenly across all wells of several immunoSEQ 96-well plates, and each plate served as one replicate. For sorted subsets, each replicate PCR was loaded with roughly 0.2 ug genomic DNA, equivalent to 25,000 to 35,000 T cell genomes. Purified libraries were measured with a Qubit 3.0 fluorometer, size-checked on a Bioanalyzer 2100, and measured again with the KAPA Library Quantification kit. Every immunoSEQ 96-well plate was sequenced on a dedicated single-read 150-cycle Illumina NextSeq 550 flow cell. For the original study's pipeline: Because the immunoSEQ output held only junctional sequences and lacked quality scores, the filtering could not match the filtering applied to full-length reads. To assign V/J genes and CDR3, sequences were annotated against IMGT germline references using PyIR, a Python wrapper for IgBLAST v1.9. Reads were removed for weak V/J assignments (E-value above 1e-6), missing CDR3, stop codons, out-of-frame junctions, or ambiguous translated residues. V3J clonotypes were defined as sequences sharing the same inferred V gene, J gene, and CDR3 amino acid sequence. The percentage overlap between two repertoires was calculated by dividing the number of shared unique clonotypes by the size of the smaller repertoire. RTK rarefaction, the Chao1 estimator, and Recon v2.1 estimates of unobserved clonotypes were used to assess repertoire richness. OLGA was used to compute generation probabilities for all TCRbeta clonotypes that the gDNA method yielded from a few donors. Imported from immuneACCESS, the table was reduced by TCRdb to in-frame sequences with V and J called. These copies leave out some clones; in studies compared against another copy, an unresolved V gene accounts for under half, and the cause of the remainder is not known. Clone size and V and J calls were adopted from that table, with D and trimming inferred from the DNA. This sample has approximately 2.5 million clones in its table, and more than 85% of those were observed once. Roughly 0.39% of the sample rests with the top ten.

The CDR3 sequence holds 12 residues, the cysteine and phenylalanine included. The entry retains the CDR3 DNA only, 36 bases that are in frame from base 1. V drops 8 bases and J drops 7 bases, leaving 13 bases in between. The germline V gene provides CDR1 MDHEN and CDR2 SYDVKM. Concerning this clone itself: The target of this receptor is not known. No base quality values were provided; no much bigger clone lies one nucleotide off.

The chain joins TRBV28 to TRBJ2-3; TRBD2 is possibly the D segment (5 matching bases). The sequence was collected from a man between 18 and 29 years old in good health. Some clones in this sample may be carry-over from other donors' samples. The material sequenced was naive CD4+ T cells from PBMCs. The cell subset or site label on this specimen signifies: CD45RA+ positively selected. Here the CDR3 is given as CASGEGSHTQYF. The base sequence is TGTGCCAGCGGTGAGGGCTCACATACGCAGTATTTT.